This T cell receptor (beta chain) was captured in a study of blood T cell repertoires in COVID-19 (dated by TCRdb to the early 2020s). A note on the overall study: Collaborator samples came from the United States, Italy and Spain and covered acute and convalescent phases of COVID-19. The prospective study material was composed of cDNA or gDNA derived from T cells, B-cell-depleted T cells, or PBMCs. Deeply sampled blood TCRbeta repertoires from subjects exposed to, actively infected with, or recovered from COVID-19 were included in the dataset. The repertoires were released in a freely available public database meant as a resource for research on the immune response to SARS-CoV-2. The samples were drawn from two sources: the first 160 participants of the ongoing ImmuneRACE study, and approximately 1,300 subjects contributed by 6 global collaborators. Sample metadata almost always included a de-identified subject ID, COVID-19 status, age in years and sex. HLA class I and class II types, where available, came from metadata supplied by the sample provider rather than from assay-based typing.

Concerning this clone: Its target antigen remains unknown. A read error may produce the germline difference seen at one junction end. The sample holds other DNA sequences that translate to the same CDR3.

The immunoSEQ Assay, a bias-controlled multiplex PCR, was used to amplify TCRbeta CDR3 regions from genomic DNA. Processing in the source paper ran as follows. Nucleated cell counts per sample were estimated from amplification of reference gene primers within the assay. To quantify the absolute abundance of each unique TCRbeta CDR3 rearrangement, sequence reads were collapsed and filtered. Productive Simpson clonality was computed per sample as the square root of Simpson's diversity index over productive rearrangements. Not all clones reach the TCRdb copy of this immuneACCESS table, which keeps in-frame sequences only. Checked studies attribute under half of the gap to unresolved V genes and leave the rest unexplained. The DNA was the basis for D and trimming; V, J and clone size are from that table. The sample table shows a few hundred thousand clones, and approximately 90% are seen once. Roughly 8.9% of the sample is taken by the ten largest.

The CDR3 contains 18 residues, cysteine and phenylalanine counted. The only DNA kept is the CDR3, 54 bases in frame from the first base. General findings and caveats noted by the study authors: The quantity of clinical and demographic metadata differed by source and by participant and was supplied without curation.

Enrolling through a virtual design, the prospective study's participants ranged in age from roughly 18 to 95 years and lived across some 23 United States geographic areas. In the prospective study, participants were assigned to cohorts based on the clinical history participants reported in a screening survey and a study questionnaire. For ImmuneRACE Cohort 3, a participant was defined as recovered based on two consecutive negative NP/OP PCR tests, clearance by a healthcare professional, or resolution of symptoms. In the prospective study, mobile phlebotomists collected whole blood, serum and a nasopharyngeal or oropharyngeal swab from each participant. Additional blood draws and questionnaires over a roughly two-month period could optionally be provided by prospective study participants. Blood samples from the prospective study were shipped frozen or at room temperature prior to DNA extraction.

The specimen was PBMCs or T cells enriched from blood (not recorded which). The receptor chain draws on TRBV23-1 and TRBJ1-2, with TRBD1 identical over 9 junction bases. TRBV23-1 is an open reading frame, and its role is uncertain. The sequence was collected from a woman in her forties who had recovered from COVID-19. The DNA reads TGCGCTAGCAGTCAAGGAAGCGGACAGGGGTGGCCTAACTATGGCTACACCTTC. Translated, this is CASSQGSGQGWPNYGYTF.